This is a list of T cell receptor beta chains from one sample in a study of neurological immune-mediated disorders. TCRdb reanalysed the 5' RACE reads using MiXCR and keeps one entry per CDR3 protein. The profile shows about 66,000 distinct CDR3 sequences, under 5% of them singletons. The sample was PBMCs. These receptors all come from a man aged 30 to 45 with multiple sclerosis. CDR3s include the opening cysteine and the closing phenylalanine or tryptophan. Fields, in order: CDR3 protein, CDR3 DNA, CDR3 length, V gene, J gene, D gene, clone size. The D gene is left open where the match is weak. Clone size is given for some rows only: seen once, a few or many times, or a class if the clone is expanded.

cdr3_aa: CASSPGASNTEAFF
cdr3_nt: TGCGCCAGCAGCCCCGGGGCCTCGAACACTGAAGCTTTCTTT
cdr3_length: 14
v_call: TRBV5-1
j_call: TRBJ1-1
d_call: .
clone_size: many

cdr3_aa: CSARGPSVGNEQFF
cdr3_nt: TGCAGTGCTAGAGGTCCCTCGGTCGGGAATGAGCAGTTCTTC
cdr3_length: 14
v_call: TRBV20-1
j_call: TRBJ2-1
d_call: .
clone_size: .

cdr3_aa: CATGQGPQETQYF
cdr3_nt: TGTGCCACCGGACAGGGGCCACAAGAGACCCAGTACTTC
cdr3_length: 13
v_call: TRBV10-3
j_call: TRBJ2-5
d_call: TRBD1
clone_size: many

cdr3_aa: CASSPGQYNEQFF
cdr3_nt: TGCGCCAGCAGCCCGGGACAGTACAATGAGCAGTTCTTC
cdr3_length: 13
v_call: TRBV5-1
j_call: TRBJ2-1
d_call: TRBD1
clone_size: few

cdr3_aa: CSAGKGFAEAFF
cdr3_nt: TGCAGCGCTGGTAAAGGTTTCGCTGAAGCTTTCTTT
cdr3_length: 12
v_call: TRBV20-1
j_call: TRBJ1-1
d_call: .
clone_size: few

cdr3_aa: CASTLFKGTEAFF
cdr3_nt: TGTGCCAGCACCCTTTTTAAGGGGACTGAAGCTTTCTTT
cdr3_length: 13
v_call: TRBV7-2
j_call: TRBJ1-1
d_call: .
clone_size: few

cdr3_aa: CSVEGWDYGYTF
cdr3_nt: TGCAGCGTTGAGGGATGGGACTATGGCTACACCTTC
cdr3_length: 12
v_call: TRBV29-1
j_call: TRBJ1-2
d_call: .
clone_size: many

cdr3_aa: CASSLTGQMGYNEQFF
cdr3_nt: TGCGCCAGCAGCCTGACAGGGCAAATGGGCTACAATGAGCAGTTCTTC
cdr3_length: 16
v_call: TRBV5-1
j_call: TRBJ2-1
d_call: TRBD1
clone_size: many

cdr3_aa: CASRTTSGTEAFF
cdr3_nt: TGTGCCAGCAGAACTACGAGTGGGACTGAAGCTTTCTTT
cdr3_length: 13
v_call: TRBV12-3/TRBV12-4
j_call: TRBJ1-1
d_call: .
clone_size: many

cdr3_aa: CSARGLAGGLPDTQYF
cdr3_nt: TGCAGTGCTAGGGGACTAGCGGGGGGGTTGCCAGATACGCAGTATTTT
cdr3_length: 16
v_call: TRBV20-1
j_call: TRBJ2-3
d_call: TRBD2
clone_size: many

cdr3_aa: CAISESITWTTEAFF
cdr3_nt: TGTGCCATCAGTGAGTCGATTACGTGGACCACTGAAGCTTTCTTT
cdr3_length: 15
v_call: TRBV10-3
j_call: TRBJ1-1
d_call: .
clone_size: many

cdr3_aa: CASSLTGDTEAFF
cdr3_nt: TGCGCCAGCAGCTTGACGGGGGACACTGAAGCTTTCTTT
cdr3_length: 13
v_call: TRBV5-1
j_call: TRBJ1-1
d_call: .
clone_size: many

cdr3_aa: CASSLASPDTQYF
cdr3_nt: TGTGCCAGCAGCTTAGCGAGCCCTGATACGCAGTATTTT
cdr3_length: 13
v_call: TRBV7-2
j_call: TRBJ2-3
d_call: .
clone_size: .

cdr3_aa: CATRQGSNSPLHF
cdr3_nt: TGTGCCACAAGACAGGGAAGCAATTCACCCCTCCACTTT
cdr3_length: 13
v_call: TRBV6-2/TRBV6-3
j_call: TRBJ1-6
d_call: TRBD1
clone_size: many